Listed below are T cell receptor beta chains from one sample, sequenced in a study of shared clonotypes between healthy human individuals. Clones were read by immunoSEQ multiplex PCR, and TCRdb kept only the in-frame ones, dropping some. The sample shows 550,000 to 750,000 clones, just over 90% of them seen only once. What was sequenced was naive CD8+ T cells sorted from blood. The origin of the receptors is a man aged 25 to 40 in good health. Each CDR3 is given without its conserved first and last residue.

>TRBJ2-7|TRBV5-1
ASSLAGFTDEQY
>TRBJ1-2|TRBV10-1
ASSVEGDKANYGYT
>TRBJ2-1|TRBV27
ASSPTTWSSYNEQF
>TRBJ2-7|TRBV28
ASSLYGHNSYEQY
>TRBJ2-3|TRBV5-1
ASSLGPSGTSTDTQY
>TRBJ2-7|TRBV2
ASRRTGQGFGRSYEQY
>TRBJ2-7|TRBV4-1
ASSQGDTNYEQY
>TRBJ1-2|TRBV2
ASSGGDSYGYT
>TRBJ2-5|TRBV6-5
ASSDEGQTQY
>TRBJ2-7|TRBV7-9
ASSPGTSVYEQY
>TRBJ2-1|TRBV29-1
SVGGLAGVYNEQF
>TRBJ1-1|TRBV5-1
ASSPTSNTEAF
>TRBJ1-5|TRBV7-9
ASSLGTGGNQPQH
>TRBJ2-1|TRBV19
ASSRGIAIGNEQF
>TRBJ2-3|TRBV7-9
ASSRREDTQY
>TRBJ2-1|TRBV9
ASSALAGGPRNEQF
>TRBJ2-3|TRBV5-1
ASSRRTGGNTDTQY
>TRBJ2-1|TRBV5-6
ASSLGDWASSYNEQF